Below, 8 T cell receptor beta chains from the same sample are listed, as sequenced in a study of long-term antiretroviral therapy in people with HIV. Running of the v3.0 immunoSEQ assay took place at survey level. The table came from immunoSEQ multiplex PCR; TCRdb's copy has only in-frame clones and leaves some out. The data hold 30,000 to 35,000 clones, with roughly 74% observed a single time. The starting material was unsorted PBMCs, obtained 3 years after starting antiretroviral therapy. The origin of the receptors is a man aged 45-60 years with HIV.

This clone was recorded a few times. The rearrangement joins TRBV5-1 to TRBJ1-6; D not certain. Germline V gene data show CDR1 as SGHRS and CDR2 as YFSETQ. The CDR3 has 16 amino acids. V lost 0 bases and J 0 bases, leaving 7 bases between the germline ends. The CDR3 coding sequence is TGCGCCAGCAGCTTGGGAGGGAGCTCCTATAATTCACCCCTCCACTTT. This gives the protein CASSLGGSSYNSPLHF.

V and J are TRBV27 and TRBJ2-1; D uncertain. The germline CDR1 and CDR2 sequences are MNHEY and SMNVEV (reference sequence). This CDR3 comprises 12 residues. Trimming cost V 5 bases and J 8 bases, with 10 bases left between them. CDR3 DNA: TGTGCCAGCAGTACCCTGACCGATGAGCAGTTCTTC. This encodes CASSTLTDEQFF.

The CDR3 here is CASSPRGVRPDEQFF. CDR3 DNA: TGTGCCAGCTCACCACGGGGGGTAAGGCCGGATGAGCAGTTCTTC. This chain connects TRBV18 to TRBJ2-1; weak D call: TRBD2 (6 bases). V was trimmed by 1 base and J by 8 bases, leaving 15 bases between them. The CDR3 spans 15 residues. Germline CDR1 reads KGHSH; CDR2 reads LQKENI. The full variable domain, in which reference TRBV18 and TRBJ2-1 provide the parts outside the CDR3, is NAGVMQNPRHLVRRRGQEARLRCSPMKGHSHVYWYRQLPEEGLKFMVYLQKENIIDESGMPKERFSAEFPKEGPSILRIQQVVRGDSAAYFCASSPRGVRPDEQFFGPGTRLTVL.

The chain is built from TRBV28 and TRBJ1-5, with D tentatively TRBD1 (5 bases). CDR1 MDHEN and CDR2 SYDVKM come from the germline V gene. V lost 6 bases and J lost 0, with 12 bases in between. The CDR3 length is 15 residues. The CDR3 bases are TGTGCCAGCAGACCGACAGATAATAGCAATCAGCCCCAGCATTTT. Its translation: CASRPTDNSNQPQHF. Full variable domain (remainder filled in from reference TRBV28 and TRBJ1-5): DVKVTQSSRYLVKRTGEKVFLECVQDMDHENMFWYRQDPGLGLRLIYFSYDVKMKEKGDIPEGYSVSREKKERFSLILESASTNQTSMYLCASRPTDNSNQPQHFGDGTRLSIL.

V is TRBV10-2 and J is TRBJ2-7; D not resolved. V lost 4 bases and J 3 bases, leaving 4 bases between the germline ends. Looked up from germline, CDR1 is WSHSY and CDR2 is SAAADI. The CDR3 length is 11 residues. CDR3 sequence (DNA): TGCGCCAGCAGTGTAGGCTACGAGCAGTACTTC. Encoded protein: CASSVGYEQYF.

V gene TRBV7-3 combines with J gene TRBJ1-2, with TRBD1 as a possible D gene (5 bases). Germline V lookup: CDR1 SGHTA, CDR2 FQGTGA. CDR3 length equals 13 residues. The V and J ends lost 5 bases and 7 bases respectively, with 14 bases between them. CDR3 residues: CASSPPDRSGYTF. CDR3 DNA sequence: TGTGCCAGCAGCCCCCCAGACAGAAGTGGCTACACCTTC.

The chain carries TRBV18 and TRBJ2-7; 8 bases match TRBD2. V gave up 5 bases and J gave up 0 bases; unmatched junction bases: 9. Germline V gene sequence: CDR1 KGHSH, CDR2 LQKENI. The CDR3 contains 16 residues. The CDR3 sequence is CASSSNPAGASYEQYF. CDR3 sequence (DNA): TGTGCCAGCTCATCGAACCCAGCGGGAGCCTCCTACGAGCAGTACTTC. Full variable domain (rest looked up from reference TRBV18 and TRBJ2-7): NAGVMQNPRHLVRRRGQEARLRCSPMKGHSHVYWYRQLPEEGLKFMVYLQKENIIDESGMPKERFSAEFPKEGPSILRIQQVVRGDSAAYFCASSSNPAGASYEQYFGPGTRLTVT.

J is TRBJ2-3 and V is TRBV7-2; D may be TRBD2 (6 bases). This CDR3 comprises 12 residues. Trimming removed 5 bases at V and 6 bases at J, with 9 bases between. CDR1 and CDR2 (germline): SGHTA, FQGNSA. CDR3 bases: TGTGCCAGCAGCGCGGGGACGGATACGCAGTATTTT. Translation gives CASSAGTDTQYF.